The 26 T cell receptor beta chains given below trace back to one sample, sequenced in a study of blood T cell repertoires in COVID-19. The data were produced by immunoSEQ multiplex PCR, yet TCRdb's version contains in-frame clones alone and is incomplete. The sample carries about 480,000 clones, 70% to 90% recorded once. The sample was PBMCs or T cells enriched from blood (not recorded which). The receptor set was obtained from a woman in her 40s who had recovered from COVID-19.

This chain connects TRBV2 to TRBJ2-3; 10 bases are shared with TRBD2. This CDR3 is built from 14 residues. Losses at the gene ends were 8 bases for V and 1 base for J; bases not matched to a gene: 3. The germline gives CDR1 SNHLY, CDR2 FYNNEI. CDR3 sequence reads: CASWLAGGTDTQYF. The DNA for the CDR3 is TGTGCCAGCTGGCTAGCGGGGGGCACAGATACGCAGTATTTT.

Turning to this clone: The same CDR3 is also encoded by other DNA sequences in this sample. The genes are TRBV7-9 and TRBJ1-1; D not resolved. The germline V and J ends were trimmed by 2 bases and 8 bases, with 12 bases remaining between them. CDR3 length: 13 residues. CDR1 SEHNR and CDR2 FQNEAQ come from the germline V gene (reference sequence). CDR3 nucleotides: TGTGCCAGCAGCTTATTACGGGGTACCGAAGCTTTCTTT. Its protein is CASSLLRGTEAFF.

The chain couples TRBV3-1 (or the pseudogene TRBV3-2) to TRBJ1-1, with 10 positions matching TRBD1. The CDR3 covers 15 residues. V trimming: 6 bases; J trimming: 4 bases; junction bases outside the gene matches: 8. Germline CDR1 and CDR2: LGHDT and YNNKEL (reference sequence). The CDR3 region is CASRYGTGATTEAFF. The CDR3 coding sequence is TGTGCCAGCAGGTACGGGACAGGGGCGACCACTGAAGCTTTCTTT.

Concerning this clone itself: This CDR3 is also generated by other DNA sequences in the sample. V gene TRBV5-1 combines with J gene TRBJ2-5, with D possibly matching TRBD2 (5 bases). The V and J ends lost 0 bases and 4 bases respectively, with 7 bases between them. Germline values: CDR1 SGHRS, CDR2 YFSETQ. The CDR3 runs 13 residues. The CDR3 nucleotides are TGCGCCAGCAGCTTGGGAGGAGGAGAGACCCAGTACTTC. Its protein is CASSLGGGETQYF.

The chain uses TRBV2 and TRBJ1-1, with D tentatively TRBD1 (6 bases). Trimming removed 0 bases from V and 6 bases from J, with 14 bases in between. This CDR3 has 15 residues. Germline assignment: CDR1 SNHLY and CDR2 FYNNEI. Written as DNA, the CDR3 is TGTGCCAGCAGTGAAGCCGGGCAGGGGAAGTCTGAAGCTTTCTTT. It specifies CASSEAGQGKSEAFF.

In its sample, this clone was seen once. CDR3 sequence reads: CAAQDTGSSYNEQFF. The DNA of the CDR3 is TGTGCCGCCCAGGATACGGGGTCGTCCTACAATGAGCAGTTCTTC. V and J are TRBV2 and TRBJ2-1; D is possibly TRBD2 (5 bases). The CDR3 spans 15 residues. Germline CDR1 reads SNHLY; CDR2 reads FYNNEI. Trimming removed 11 bases from V and 1 base from J, with 18 bases in between.

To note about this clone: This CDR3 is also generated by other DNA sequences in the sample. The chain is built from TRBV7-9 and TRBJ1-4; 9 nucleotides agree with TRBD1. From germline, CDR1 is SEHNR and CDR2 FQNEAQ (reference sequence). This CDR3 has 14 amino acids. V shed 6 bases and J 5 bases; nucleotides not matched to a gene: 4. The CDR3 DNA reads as TGTGCCAGCAGTTTGGACAGGGGAAATGAAAAACTGTTTTTT. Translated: CASSLDRGNEKLFF.

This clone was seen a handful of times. The CDR3 spells CASSSQVNTEAFF. The CDR3 region has the DNA TGTGCCAGCAGCTCCCAGGTGAACACTGAAGCTTTCTTT. The chain carries TRBV14 and TRBJ1-1; D is unresolved. This CDR3 region has 13 residues. Germline CDR1 SGHDN, CDR2 FVKESK. The V end lost 5 bases, the J end lost 0 bases, and 7 bases lay between the germline ends.

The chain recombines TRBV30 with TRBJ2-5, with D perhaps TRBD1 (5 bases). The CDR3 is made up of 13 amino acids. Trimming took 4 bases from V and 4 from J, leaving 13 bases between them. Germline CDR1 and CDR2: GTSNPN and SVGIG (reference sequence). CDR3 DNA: TGTGCCTGGACCCTTGTAAGGGGAGAGACCCAGTACTTC. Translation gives CAWTLVRGETQYF.

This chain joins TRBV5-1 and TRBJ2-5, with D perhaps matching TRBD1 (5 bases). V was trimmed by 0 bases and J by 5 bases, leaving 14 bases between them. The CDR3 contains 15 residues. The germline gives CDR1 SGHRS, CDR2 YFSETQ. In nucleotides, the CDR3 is TGCGCCAGCAGCTTGGGGGTTTCAGGGTCCGAGACCCAGTACTTC. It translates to CASSLGVSGSETQYF.

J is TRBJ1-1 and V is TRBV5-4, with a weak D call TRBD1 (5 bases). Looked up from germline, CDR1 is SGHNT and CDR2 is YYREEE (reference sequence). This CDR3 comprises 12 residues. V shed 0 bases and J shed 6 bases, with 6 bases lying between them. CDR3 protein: CASSLEGPEAFF. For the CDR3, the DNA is TGTGCCAGCAGCTTGGAGGGGCCTGAAGCTTTCTTT.

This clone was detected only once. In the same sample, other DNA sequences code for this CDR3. The CDR3 here is CAISEGQGREKLFF. DNA of the CDR3: TGTGCCATCAGTGAGGGACAAGGACGCGAAAAACTGTTTTTT. This chain uses TRBV10-3 with TRBJ1-4, with a possible D match to TRBD1 (5 bases). Trimming took 2 bases from V and 8 from J, leaving 12 bases between them. Germline assignment: CDR1 ENHRY and CDR2 SYGVKD. The CDR3 totals 14 residues.

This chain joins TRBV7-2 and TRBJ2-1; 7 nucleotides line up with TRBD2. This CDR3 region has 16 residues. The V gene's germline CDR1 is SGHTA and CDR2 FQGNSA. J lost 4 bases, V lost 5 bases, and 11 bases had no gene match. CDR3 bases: TGTGCCAGCAGCCCCGCCGGGACTAATTTATACAATGAGCAGTTCTTC. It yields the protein CASSPAGTNLYNEQFF.

CDR3 nucleotides: TGTGCCAGCAGTTGGGGAGGGGCGAACACCGGGGAGCTGTTTTTT. The encoded protein is CASSWGGANTGELFF. This chain connects TRBV6-5 to TRBJ2-2; TRBD2 matches at 7 bases. This CDR3 is built from 15 residues. Looked up from germline, CDR1 is MNHEY and CDR2 is SVGAGI. After removal of 4 bases from V and 0 bases from J, the junction contained 2 bases not matched to a gene.

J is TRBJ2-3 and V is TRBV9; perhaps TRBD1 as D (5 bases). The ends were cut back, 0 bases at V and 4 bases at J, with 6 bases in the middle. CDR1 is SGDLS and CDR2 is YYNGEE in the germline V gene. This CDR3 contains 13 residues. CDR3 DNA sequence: TGTGCCAGCAGCGTAGTAGGGGCAGATACGCAGTATTTT. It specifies CASSVVGADTQYF. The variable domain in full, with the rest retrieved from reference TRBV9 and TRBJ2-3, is DSGVTQTPKHLITATGQRVTLRCSPRSGDLSVYWYQQSLDQGLQFLIQYYNGEERAKGNILERFSAQQFPDLHSELNLSSLELGDSALYFCASSVVGADTQYFGPGTRLTVL.

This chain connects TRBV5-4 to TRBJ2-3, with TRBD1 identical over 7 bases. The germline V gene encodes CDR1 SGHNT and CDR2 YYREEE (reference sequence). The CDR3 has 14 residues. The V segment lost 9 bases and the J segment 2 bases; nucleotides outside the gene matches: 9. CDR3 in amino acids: CAIKTGDNTDTQYF. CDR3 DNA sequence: TGTGCCATCAAAACAGGGGACAACACAGATACGCAGTATTTT.

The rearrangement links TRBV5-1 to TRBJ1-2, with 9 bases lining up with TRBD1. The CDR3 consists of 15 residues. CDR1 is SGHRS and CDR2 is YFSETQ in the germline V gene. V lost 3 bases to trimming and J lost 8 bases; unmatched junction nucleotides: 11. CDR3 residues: CASSSETGGERGYTF. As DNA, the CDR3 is TGCGCCAGCAGCTCCGAGACAGGGGGGGAGCGGGGCTACACCTTC.

The CDR3, as DNA: TGTGCCAGCAGCTTAGCGGAGGGTTACGAGCAGTACTTC. Translation gives CASSLAEGYEQYF. The chain uses TRBV7-2 and TRBJ2-7; D perhaps matches TRBD2 (6 bases). Germline V gives CDR1 SGHTA, CDR2 FQGNSA. CDR3 length: 13 residues. Between the trimmed V and J ends, which lost 0 bases and 4 bases, there was a span of 7 bases.

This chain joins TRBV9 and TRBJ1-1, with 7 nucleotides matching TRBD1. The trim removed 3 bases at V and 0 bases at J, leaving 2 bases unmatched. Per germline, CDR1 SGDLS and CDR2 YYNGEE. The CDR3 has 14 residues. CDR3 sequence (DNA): TGTGCCAGCAGCGCGACAGGGATGAACACTGAAGCTTTCTTT. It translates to CASSATGMNTEAFF.

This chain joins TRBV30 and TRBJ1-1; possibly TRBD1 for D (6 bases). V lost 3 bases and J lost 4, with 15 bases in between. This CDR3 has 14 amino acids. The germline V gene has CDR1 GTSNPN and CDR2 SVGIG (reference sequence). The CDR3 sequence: CAWSPPVGGTEAFF. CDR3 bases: TGTGCCTGGAGCCCGCCTGTAGGGGGCACTGAAGCTTTCTTT.

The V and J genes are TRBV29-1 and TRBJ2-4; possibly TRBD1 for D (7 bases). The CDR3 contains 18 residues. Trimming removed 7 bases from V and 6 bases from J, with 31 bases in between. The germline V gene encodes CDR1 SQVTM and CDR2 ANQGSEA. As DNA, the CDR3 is TGCAGCGCTACCGGGTTATATGACGGGACAGAGGAGGGAAACATTCAGTACTTC. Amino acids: CSATGLYDGTEEGNIQYF.

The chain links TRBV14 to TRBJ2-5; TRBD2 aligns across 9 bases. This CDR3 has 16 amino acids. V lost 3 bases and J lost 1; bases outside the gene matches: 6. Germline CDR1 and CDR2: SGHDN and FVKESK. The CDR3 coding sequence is TGTGCCAGCAGCCACCTAGCGGGGACTTTCCAAGAGACCCAGTACTTC. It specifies CASSHLAGTFQETQYF.

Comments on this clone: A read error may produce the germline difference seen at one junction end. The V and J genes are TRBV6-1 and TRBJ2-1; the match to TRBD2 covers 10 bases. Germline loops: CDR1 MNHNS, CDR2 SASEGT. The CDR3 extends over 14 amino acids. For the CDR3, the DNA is TGTGCCAGCAGAGAAGAGCGGGAGGGTGCGATGGAGTTCTTC. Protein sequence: CASREEREGAMEFF.

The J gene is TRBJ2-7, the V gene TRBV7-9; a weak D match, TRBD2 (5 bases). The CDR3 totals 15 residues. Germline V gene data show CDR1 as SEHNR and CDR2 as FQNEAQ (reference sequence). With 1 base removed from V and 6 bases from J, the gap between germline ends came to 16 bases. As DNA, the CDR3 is TGTGCCAGCAGCTTAGGGACGGGGATTTCCGCCGAGCAGTACTTC. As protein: CASSLGTGISAEQYF.

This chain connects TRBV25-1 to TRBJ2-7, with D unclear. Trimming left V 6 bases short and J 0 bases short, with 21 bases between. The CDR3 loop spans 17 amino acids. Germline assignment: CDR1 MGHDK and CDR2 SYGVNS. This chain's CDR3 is CASSPSLFRFPSYEQYF. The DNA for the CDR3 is TGTGCCAGCAGCCCCTCCCTCTTCAGATTCCCCTCCTACGAGCAGTACTTC.

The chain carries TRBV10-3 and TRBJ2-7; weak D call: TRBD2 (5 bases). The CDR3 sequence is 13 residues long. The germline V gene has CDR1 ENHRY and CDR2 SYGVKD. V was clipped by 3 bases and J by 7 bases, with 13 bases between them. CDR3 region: CAISDRDVGEQYF. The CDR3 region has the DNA TGTGCCATCAGTGACCGGGATGTAGGTGAGCAGTACTTC.